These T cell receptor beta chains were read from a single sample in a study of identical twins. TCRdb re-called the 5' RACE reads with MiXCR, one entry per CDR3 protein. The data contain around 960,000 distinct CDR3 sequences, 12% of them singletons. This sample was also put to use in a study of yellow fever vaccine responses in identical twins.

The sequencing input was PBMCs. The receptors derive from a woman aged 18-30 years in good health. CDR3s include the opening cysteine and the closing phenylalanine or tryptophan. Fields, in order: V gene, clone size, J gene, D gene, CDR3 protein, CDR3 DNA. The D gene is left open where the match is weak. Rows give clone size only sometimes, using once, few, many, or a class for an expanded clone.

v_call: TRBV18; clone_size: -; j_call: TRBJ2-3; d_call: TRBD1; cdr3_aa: CASSLLSLGQSDTQYF; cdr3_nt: TGTGCCAGCTCACTCTTGTCCTTGGGACAGTCAGATACGCAGTATTTT
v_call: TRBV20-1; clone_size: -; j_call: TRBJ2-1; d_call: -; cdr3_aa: CSASPSPNPNEQFF; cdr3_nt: TGCAGTGCTAGTCCCTCTCCCAACCCTAATGAGCAGTTCTTC
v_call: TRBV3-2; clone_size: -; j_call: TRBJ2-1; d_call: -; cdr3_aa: CASSQDALAGGVGNEQFF; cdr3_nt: TGTGCCAGCAGCCAAGACGCACTAGCGGGAGGTGTTGGGAATGAGCAGTTCTTC
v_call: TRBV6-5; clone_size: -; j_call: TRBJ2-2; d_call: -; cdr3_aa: CASSYEKTNTGELFF; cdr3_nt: TGTGCCAGCAGTTACGAGAAAACGAACACCGGGGAGCTGTTTTTT
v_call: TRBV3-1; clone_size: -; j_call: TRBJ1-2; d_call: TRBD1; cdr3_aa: CASSDRGRTYGYTF; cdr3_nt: TGTGCCAGCAGCGACAGGGGCCGAACCTATGGCTACACCTTC
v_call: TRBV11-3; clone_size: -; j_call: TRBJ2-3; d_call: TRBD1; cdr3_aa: CASSLDPPGQGTDTQYF; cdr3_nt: TGTGCCAGCAGCTTAGATCCACCGGGACAGGGCACAGATACGCAGTATTTT
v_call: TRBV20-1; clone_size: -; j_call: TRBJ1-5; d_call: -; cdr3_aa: CSARVAMNQPQHF; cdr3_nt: TGCAGTGCTAGGGTGGCAATGAATCAGCCCCAGCATTTT
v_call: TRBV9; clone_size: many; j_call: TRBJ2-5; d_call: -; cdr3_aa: CASSVGGQGETQYF; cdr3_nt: TGTGCCAGCAGCGTAGGGGGGCAGGGAGAGACCCAGTACTTC
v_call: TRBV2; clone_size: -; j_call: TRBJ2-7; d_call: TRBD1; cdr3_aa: CASSEVRQGYYEQYF; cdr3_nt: TGTGCCAGCAGTGAGGTGAGACAGGGGTACTACGAGCAGTACTTC
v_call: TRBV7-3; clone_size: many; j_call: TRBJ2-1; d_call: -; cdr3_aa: CASSLILTKKSNEQFF; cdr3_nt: TGTGCCAGCAGCTTAATTCTCACAAAAAAAAGCAATGAGCAGTTCTTC
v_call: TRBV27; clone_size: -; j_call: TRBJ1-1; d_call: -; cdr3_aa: CASSTFVSHTEAFF; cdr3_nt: TGTGCCAGCAGTACCTTCGTAAGTCACACTGAAGCTTTCTTT
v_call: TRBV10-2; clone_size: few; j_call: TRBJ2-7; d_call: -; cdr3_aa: CASTEGVGDEQYF; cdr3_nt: TGCGCCAGCACCGAGGGAGTAGGGGACGAGCAGTACTTC
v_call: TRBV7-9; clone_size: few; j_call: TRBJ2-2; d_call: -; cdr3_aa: CASSSSMNTGELFF; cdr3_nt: TGTGCCAGCAGCTCGAGTATGAACACCGGGGAGCTGTTTTTT
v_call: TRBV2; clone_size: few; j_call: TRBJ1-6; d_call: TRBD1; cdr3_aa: CASWGQPNSPLHF; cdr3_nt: TGTGCCAGCTGGGGACAGCCTAATTCACCCCTCCACTTT
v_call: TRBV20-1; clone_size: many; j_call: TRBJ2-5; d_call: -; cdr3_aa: CSARDLLETQYF; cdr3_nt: TGCAGTGCTAGAGATCTCTTGGAGACCCAGTACTTC
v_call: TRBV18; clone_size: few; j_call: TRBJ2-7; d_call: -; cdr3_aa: CASSPNEGAAYEQYF; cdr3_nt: TGTGCCAGCTCACCGAATGAAGGGGCAGCCTACGAGCAGTACTTC
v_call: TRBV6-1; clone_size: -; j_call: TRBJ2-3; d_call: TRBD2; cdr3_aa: CASSEATVVGGGRTDTQYF; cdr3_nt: TGTGCCAGCAGTGAAGCGACTGTAGTTGGCGGGGGGAGGACAGATACGCAGTATTTT
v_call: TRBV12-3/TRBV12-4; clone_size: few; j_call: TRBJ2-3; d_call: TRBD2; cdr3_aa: CASSFRGSGGALTTDTQYF; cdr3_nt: TGTGCCAGCAGTTTCCGGGGGAGCGGGGGGGCACTCACCACAGATACGCAGTATTTT
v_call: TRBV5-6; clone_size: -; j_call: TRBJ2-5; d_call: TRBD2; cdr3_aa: CASSPWGTRQETQYF; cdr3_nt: TGTGCCAGCAGCCCGTGGGGGACTAGACAAGAGACCCAGTACTTC
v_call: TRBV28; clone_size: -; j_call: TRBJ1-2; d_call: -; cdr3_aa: CASSIRGGGYTF; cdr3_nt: TGTGCCAGCAGCATAAGAGGGGGTGGCTACACCTTC
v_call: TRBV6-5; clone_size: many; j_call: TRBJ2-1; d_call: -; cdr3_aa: CASSYGRGGYNNEQFF; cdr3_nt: TGTGCCAGCAGTTACGGCAGGGGGGGATACAACAATGAGCAGTTCTTC